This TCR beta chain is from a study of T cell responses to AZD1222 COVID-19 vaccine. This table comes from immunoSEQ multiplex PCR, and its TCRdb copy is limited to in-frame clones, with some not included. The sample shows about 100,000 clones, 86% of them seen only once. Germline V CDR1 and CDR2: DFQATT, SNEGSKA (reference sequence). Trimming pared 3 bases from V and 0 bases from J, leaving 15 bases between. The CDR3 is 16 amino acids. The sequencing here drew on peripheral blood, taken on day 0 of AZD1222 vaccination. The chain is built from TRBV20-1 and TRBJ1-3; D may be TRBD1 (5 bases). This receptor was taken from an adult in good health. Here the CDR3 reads CSASSGTAYSGNTIYF. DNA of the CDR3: TGCAGTGCTAGTAGTGGGACTGCCTACTCTGGAAACACCATATATTTT.